This entry lists 24 T cell receptor beta chains sequenced from one sample in a study of blood T cell repertoires in COVID-19. Measured with immunoSEQ multiplex PCR; TCRdb has only the in-frame clones, and not every one. In the table there are roughly 190,000 clones, about 85% of which are singletons. The sequencing input was PBMCs or T cells enriched from blood (not recorded which). The receptors were sampled from a woman in her twenties or thirties who had recovered from COVID-19.

This chain uses TRBV11-2 with TRBJ1-1; D gene unclear. Germline values: CDR1 SGHAT, CDR2 FQNNGV. The CDR3 length is 12 residues. V was cut by 5 bases and J by 1 base, with 5 bases left in between. CDR3 nucleotides: TGTGCCAGCAGCCCCGGGAACACTGAAGCTTTCTTT. This codes for CASSPGNTEAFF.

The chain combines TRBV2 with TRBJ2-1; no reliable D call. V was pared by 5 bases and J by 5 bases, with 10 bases between. This CDR3 is built from 13 residues. Germline V CDR1 and CDR2: SNHLY, FYNNEI. The DNA for the CDR3 is TGTGCCAGCAGTCCCCTCGTAAACAATGAGCAGTTCTTC. Its protein product is CASSPLVNNEQFF.

Remarks on this clone: This specimen includes other DNA sequences encoding the same CDR3. The chain uses TRBV7-3 and TRBJ1-1, with D perhaps TRBD1 (5 bases). V was clipped by 2 bases and J by 0 bases, with 7 bases between them. This CDR3 contains 14 residues. The germline V gene encodes CDR1 SGHTA and CDR2 FQGTGA. CDR3 loop: CASSLAGMNTEAFF. The CDR3 region has the DNA TGTGCCAGCAGCTTAGCAGGGATGAACACTGAAGCTTTCTTT.

In this sample, this clone turned up a few times. V and J are TRBV7-8 and TRBJ2-7; 9 bases agree with TRBD2. The germline V gene has CDR1 SGHVS and CDR2 FQNEAQ. The CDR3 consists of 16 residues. The V segment lost 2 bases and the J segment 0 bases; nucleotides outside the gene matches: 5. The CDR3 nucleotides are TGTGCCAGCAGCTTAAGCCCTAGCGGGATCTCCTACGAGCAGTACTTC. It yields the protein CASSLSPSGISYEQYF.

This sequence joins TRBV2 and TRBJ2-1, with 7 bases lining up with TRBD1. The junction had 9 bases not matched to a gene; V was cut back by 4 bases and J by 0 bases. The CDR3 contains 17 residues. Germline values: CDR1 SNHLY, CDR2 FYNNEI. This chain's CDR3 is CASSARTGASSYNEQFF. CDR3 nucleotide sequence: TGTGCCAGCAGTGCTAGGACAGGAGCTAGCTCCTACAATGAGCAGTTCTTC.

This chain joins TRBV29-1 and TRBJ2-7; 8 positions match TRBD1. After removal of 5 bases from V and 6 bases from J, the junction contained 9 bases not matched to a gene. The CDR3 runs to 13 residues. Per the germline V gene, CDR1 is SQVTM and CDR2 is ANQGSEA. CDR3 nucleotide sequence: TGCAGCGTTCGTCACAGGGGGTTAATCGAGCAGTACTTC. Translation: CSVRHRGLIEQYF.

In this sample, this clone turned up a few times. The rearrangement joins TRBV5-1 to TRBJ1-2, with TRBD1 identical over 7 bases. The CDR3 extends over 15 amino acids. V was pared by 0 bases and J by 5 bases, with 7 bases of the junction left unmatched. CDR1 and CDR2 from the germline V gene are SGHRS and YFSETQ. Here the CDR3 reads CASSLADRVQYGYTF. The CDR3 nucleotides read TGCGCCAGCAGCTTGGCCGACAGGGTTCAGTATGGCTACACCTTC.

The chain has TRBV9 and TRBJ2-7; a weak D match, TRBD1 (6 bases). CDR3 size: 13 residues. The germline CDR1 and CDR2 sequences are SGDLS and YYNGEE. V shed 4 bases and J shed 4 bases, with 12 bases lying between them. In nucleotides, the CDR3 is TGTGCCAGCAGCTCACAGGGTAGTTACGAGCAGTACTTC. Encoded protein: CASSSQGSYEQYF.

The J gene is TRBJ2-2, the V gene TRBV11-2; 10 bases fit TRBD2. The CDR3 loop spans 15 amino acids. Germline V CDR1 and CDR2: SGHAT, FQNNGV. V trimming: 7 bases; J trimming: 5 bases; junction bases outside the gene matches: 7. The CDR3 DNA sequence: TGTGCCAGCACCCAGGGGGGACTAGCGACCGGGGAGCTGTTTTTT. It yields the protein CASTQGGLATGELFF.

This chain connects TRBV6-6 to TRBJ1-2, with 10 positions matching TRBD1. With 4 bases clipped from V and 5 bases from J, the junction kept 10 bases outside the gene matches. This CDR3 region has 16 residues. The germline V gene has CDR1 MNHNY and CDR2 SVGAGI (reference sequence). CDR3 loop: CASSSRSGTGEYGYTF. The CDR3 region has the DNA TGTGCCAGCAGTTCTCGATCCGGGACAGGGGAGTATGGCTACACCTTC.

The CDR3 sequence: CAWSRGETQYF. The DNA for the CDR3 is TGTGCCTGGAGCCGGGGAGAGACCCAGTACTTC. The chain uses TRBV30 and TRBJ2-5, with D perhaps TRBD2 (5 bases). Germline V gene lookup returns CDR1 GTSNPN and CDR2 SVGIG (reference sequence). This CDR3 has 11 amino acids. V gave up 3 bases and J gave up 4 bases, with 6 bases separating them.

The chain has TRBV11-1 and TRBJ1-2, with a weak D call TRBD1 (5 bases). CDR1 is SGHAT and CDR2 is FQDESV in the germline V gene (reference sequence). This CDR3 spans 15 amino acids. Trimming left V 5 bases short and J 2 bases short, with 15 bases between. DNA of the CDR3: TGTGCCAGCAGCCCCCAGGGAACCCGGAACTATGGCTACACCTTC. This encodes CASSPQGTRNYGYTF.

This rearrangement joins TRBV7-9 to TRBJ2-7, with a possible D match to TRBD1 (6 bases). V dropped 4 bases and J dropped 5 bases, with 9 bases sitting between them. This CDR3 has 12 amino acids. The germline V gene encodes CDR1 SEHNR and CDR2 FQNEAQ (reference sequence). CDR3 amino acids: CASSYRQDEQYF. The CDR3 nucleotides read TGTGCCAGCAGCTACCGACAGGACGAGCAGTACTTC.

The chain links TRBV5-8 to TRBJ2-5; perhaps TRBD2 as D (5 bases). V gave up 2 bases and J gave up 5 bases, with 13 bases separating them. There are 14 residues in the CDR3. Germline V gives CDR1 SGHTS, CDR2 YDEGEE. CDR3 residues: CASSLYRAGETQYF. CDR3 DNA: TGTGCCAGCAGCTTATACCGGGCGGGTGAGACCCAGTACTTC.

Here the CDR3 DNA reads TGTGCCAGCAGCTTCCAGGGGGCACCTAACTATGGCTACACCTTC. This codes for CASSFQGAPNYGYTF. The V call is TRBV5-4, the J call TRBJ1-2; 8 bases line up with TRBD1. Unmatched junction bases numbered 3, after V lost 2 bases and J lost 0 bases. CDR3 size: 15 residues. Germline V CDR1 and CDR2: SGHNT, YYREEE (reference sequence).

This clone was seen just once. J is TRBJ2-2 and V is TRBV18, with D possibly matching TRBD1 (5 bases). The CDR3 loop spans 16 amino acids. The ends were cut back, 3 bases at V and 1 base at J, with 12 bases in the middle. Germline CDR1 and CDR2: KGHSH and LQKENI. As DNA, the CDR3 is TGTGCCAGCTCACCCACAGGAGAGAGGAACACCGGGGAGCTGTTTTTT. Its translation: CASSPTGERNTGELFF.

The V and J genes are TRBV11-3 and TRBJ1-1; possible D gene TRBD1, 5 bases. The CDR3 consists of 14 residues. Looked up from germline, CDR1 is SGHNT and CDR2 is YENEEA. V was shortened by 5 bases and J by 1 base, with 11 bases between the two germline ends. CDR3 DNA sequence: TGTGCCAGCAGCCGGGGGGGAACGAACACTGAAGCTTTCTTT. This translates into CASSRGGTNTEAFF.

The chain employs TRBV7-6 and TRBJ2-7; TRBD2 might be the D (6 bases). The CDR3 totals 17 residues. Trimming cost V 5 bases and J 0 bases, with 20 bases left between them. Germline assignment: CDR1 SGHVS and CDR2 FNYEAQ. The DNA of the CDR3 is TGTGCCAGCAGCCCATCCTCTGGAGGGGCTGACTCCTACGAGCAGTACTTC. Its protein is CASSPSSGGADSYEQYF.

The chain uses TRBV7-6 and TRBJ2-2, with TRBD2 matching over 9 bases. V shed 3 bases, J shed 2 bases, and the junction held 4 bases outside the gene matches. The germline gives CDR1 SGHVS, CDR2 FNYEAQ. This CDR3 contains 16 residues. The CDR3 sequence: CASSFPSGNNTGELFF. CDR3 nucleotide sequence: TGTGCCAGCAGCTTCCCTAGCGGGAATAACACCGGGGAGCTGTTTTTT.

V and J are TRBV12-1 and TRBJ1-6; the table's TRBD1 call for D was not verified on the DNA. TRBV12-1 is recorded as a pseudogene. This CDR3 is 15 amino acids long. The CDR3 nucleotides read TGTGCCAGCAGCCACAGGGGGCTCCAAAATTCACCCCTCCACTTT. Translated, it gives CASSHRGLQNSPLHF.

The V gene is TRBV29-1, the J gene TRBJ1-1, with D tentatively TRBD1 (5 bases). Germline assignment: CDR1 SQVTM and CDR2 ANQGSEA. The length of the CDR3 is 13 residues. V was shortened by 4 bases and J by 4 bases, with 13 bases between the two germline ends. CDR3 sequence (DNA): TGCAGCGTTGGGGGGGACCGGGGCACTGAAGCTTTCTTT. This codes for CSVGGDRGTEAFF.

This clone showed up just a few times. The chain joins TRBV9 to TRBJ1-6; D call uncertain. Trimming took 2 bases from V and 10 from J, leaving 13 bases between them. CDR3 length: 14 residues. From germline, CDR1 is SGDLS and CDR2 YYNGEE. The CDR3 region is CASSVSQADSPLHF. The CDR3 DNA follows: TGTGCCAGCAGCGTTAGCCAAGCAGACTCACCCCTCCACTTT.

The chain has TRBV7-3 and TRBJ2-1; maybe TRBD2 (6 bases). V lost 6 bases and J 6 bases, leaving 21 bases between the germline ends. CDR3 length equals 16 residues. In germline, CDR1 is SGHTA, CDR2 FQGTGA. CDR3 nucleotides: TGTGCCAGCAGTTTGACCGGGACTCAAGCAATCAATGAGCAGTTCTTC. Translating gives CASSLTGTQAINEQFF.

This CDR3 reads CSASLGRGGTEAFF. CDR3 in DNA: TGCAGTGCTAGTCTTGGCCGCGGGGGGACTGAAGCTTTCTTT. The rearrangement uses TRBV20-1 and TRBJ1-1, with D perhaps TRBD1 (5 bases). CDR1 is DFQATT and CDR2 is SNEGSKA in the germline V gene (reference sequence). Trimming stripped 3 bases from V and 5 bases from J, with 16 bases between. This CDR3 has 14 residues.